One sample yielded the 8 T cell receptor beta chains listed below, sequenced in a study of Graves' ophthalmopathy and Graves' hyperthyroidism. Amplification from RNA transcripts yielded the TCR beta CDR3 regions. After a first-round RT-PCR with HTBI primers, a second-round multiplex PCR was run. Each CDR3 protein is one row after TCRdb ran MiXCR on the multiplex PCR reads. The sample shows some 410,000 distinct CDR3 sequences, 21% of them seen only once. The specimen was peripheral blood. Receptor source: a woman aged 18-29 years with stable Graves' hyperthyroidism.

This clonotype was picked up many times. The V call is TRBV28, the J call TRBJ2-7; D is unresolved. CDR1 and CDR2 (germline): MDHEN, SYDVKM. This CDR3 spans 12 amino acids. Trimming removed 2 bases from V and 3 bases from J, with 5 bases in between. CDR3 loop: CASSLPHYEQYF. In DNA form, the CDR3 reads TGTGCCAGCAGTTTACCCCACTACGAGCAGTACTTC.

The gene calls are TRBV5-1 and TRBJ1-1; no reliable D call. Per germline, CDR1 SGHRS and CDR2 YFSETQ. This CDR3 comprises 15 residues. The germline V and J ends were trimmed by 0 bases and 7 bases, with 16 bases remaining between them. The CDR3 region is CASSLEPGVSGEAFF. As DNA, the CDR3 is TGCGCCAGCAGCTTGGAGCCCGGGGTCTCAGGTGAAGCTTTCTTT. Full variable domain (remainder filled in from reference TRBV5-1 and TRBJ1-1): KAGVTQTPRYLIKTRGQQVTLSCSPISGHRSVSWYQQTPGQGLQFLFEYFSETQRNKGNFPGRFSGRQFSNSRSEMNVSTLELGDSALYLCASSLEPGVSGEAFFGQGTRLTVV.

V gene TRBV3-1 combines with J gene TRBJ1-1; the D is unclear. The ends were cut back, 0 bases at V and 13 bases at J, with 15 bases in the middle. The CDR3 covers 13 residues. From germline, CDR1 is LGHDT and CDR2 YNNKEL (reference sequence). As DNA, the CDR3 is TGTGCCAGCAGCCAAGACGGCCGATCCAAGGTTTTCTTT. Translation: CASSQDGRSKVFF.

This chain connects TRBV7-8 to TRBJ2-7; perhaps TRBD1 as D (6 bases). Between the trimmed V and J ends, which lost 3 bases and 1 base, there was a span of 13 bases. CDR1 SGHVS and CDR2 FQNEAQ come from the germline V gene. The CDR3 spans 15 residues. The CDR3 coding sequence is TGTGCCAGCAGCTTGGAACAGGGAAAGTCCTACGAGCAGTACTTC. It yields the protein CASSLEQGKSYEQYF.

This clonotype was seen only a few times. The V call is TRBV6-1, the J call TRBJ2-2; D possibly corresponds to TRBD2 (7 bases). Trimming removed 4 bases from V and 7 bases from J, with 13 bases in between. The length of the CDR3 is 14 residues. Germline CDR1 MNHNS, CDR2 SASEGT. Here the CDR3 reads CASSGGGPGGELFF. The CDR3 coding sequence is TGTGCCAGCAGTGGGGGGGGGCCTGGCGGGGAGCTGTTTTTT.

The sample holds many counts of this clonotype. This chain connects TRBV29-1 to TRBJ1-1; D is unresolved. The V and J ends lost 4 bases and 7 bases respectively, with 10 bases between them. Germline CDR1 is SQVTM and CDR2 is ANQGSEA. The CDR3 runs to 11 residues. The CDR3 nucleotides read TGCAGCGTTGGGAGCCCTGTTGAAGCTTTCTTT. This sequence encodes CSVGSPVEAFF.

This clonotype was observed many times. This sequence joins TRBV6-2 or TRBV6-3 and TRBJ2-7; 10 bases agree with TRBD1. Germline CDR1 reads MNHEY; CDR2 reads SVGEGT. After removal of 2 bases from V and 4 bases from J, the junction contained 8 bases not matched to a gene. This CDR3 contains 16 residues. Here the CDR3 DNA reads TGTGCCAGCAGTTACCCGCCTCCGGGACAGGGGTACGAGCAGTACTTC. Translation: CASSYPPPGQGYEQYF.

The V gene is TRBV20-1, the J gene TRBJ2-5, with TRBD2 matching over 9 bases. CDR3 length: 17 amino acids. J gave up 4 bases and V 5 bases, and 17 bases lay outside the gene matches. Germline-derived CDR1 and CDR2 are DFQATT and SNEGSKA (reference sequence). In DNA form, the CDR3 reads TGCAGTGCTGCTAGCGGGGAGGGAGGGACGGGAGGAGAGACCCAGTACTTC. Translating it yields CSAASGEGGTGGETQYF.